This T cell receptor beta chain emerged from a study of T cells in severe cutaneous drug reactions. The V gene's germline CDR1 is SQVTM and CDR2 ANQGSEA. The CDR3 runs to 15 residues. The donors had carbamazepine-induced Stevens-Johnson syndrome or toxic epidermal necrolysis. The iRepertoire multiplex PCR system with TCR subtype-specific primers built both bulk and single-cell libraries. TCRdb reprocessed the multiplex PCR reads, with one entry per CDR3 protein and no DNA. Its listing shows 9,500 or so distinct CDR3 sequences. This sequence was found in a human donor with Stevens-Johnson syndrome, a severe cutaneous drug reaction. The rearrangement uses TRBV29-1 and TRBJ1-2; no DNA is available, so the TRBD1 call from TCRdb remains unchecked. Sequencing input: cells from a skin blister. CDR3 amino acids: CSASGTGAGYYGYTF.